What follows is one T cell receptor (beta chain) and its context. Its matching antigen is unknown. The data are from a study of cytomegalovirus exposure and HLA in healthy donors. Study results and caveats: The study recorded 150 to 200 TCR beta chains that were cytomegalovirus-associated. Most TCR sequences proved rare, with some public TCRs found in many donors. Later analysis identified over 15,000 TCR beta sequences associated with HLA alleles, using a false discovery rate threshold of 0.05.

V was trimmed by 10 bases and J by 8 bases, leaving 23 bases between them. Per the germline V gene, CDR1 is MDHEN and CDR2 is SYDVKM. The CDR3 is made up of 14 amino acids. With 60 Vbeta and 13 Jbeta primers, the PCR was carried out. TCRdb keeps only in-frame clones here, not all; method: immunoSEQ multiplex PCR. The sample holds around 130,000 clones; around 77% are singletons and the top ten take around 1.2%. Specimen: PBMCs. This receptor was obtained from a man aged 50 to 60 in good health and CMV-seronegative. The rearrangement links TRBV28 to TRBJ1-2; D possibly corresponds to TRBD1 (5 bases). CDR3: CATQITGTGGGYTF. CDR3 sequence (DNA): TGTGCCACGCAAATAACCGGGACCGGGGGAGGCTACACCTTC.